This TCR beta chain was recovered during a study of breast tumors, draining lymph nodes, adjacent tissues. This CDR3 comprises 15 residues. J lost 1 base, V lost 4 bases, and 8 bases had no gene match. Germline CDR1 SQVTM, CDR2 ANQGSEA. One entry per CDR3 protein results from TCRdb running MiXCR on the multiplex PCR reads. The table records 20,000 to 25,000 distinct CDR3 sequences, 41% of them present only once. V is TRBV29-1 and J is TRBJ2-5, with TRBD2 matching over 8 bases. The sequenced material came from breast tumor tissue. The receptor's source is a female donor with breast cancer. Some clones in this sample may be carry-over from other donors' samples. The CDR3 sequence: CSVVNLAGSQETQYF. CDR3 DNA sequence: TGCAGCGTTGTAAATCTAGCGGGTTCCCAAGAGACCCAGTACTTC. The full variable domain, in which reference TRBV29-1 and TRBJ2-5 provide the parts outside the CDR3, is SAVISQKPSRDICQRGTSLTIQCQVDSQVTMMFWYRQQPGQSLTLIATANQGSEATYESGFVIDKFPISRPNLTFSTLTVSNMSPEDSSIYLCSVVNLAGSQETQYFGPGTRLLVL.